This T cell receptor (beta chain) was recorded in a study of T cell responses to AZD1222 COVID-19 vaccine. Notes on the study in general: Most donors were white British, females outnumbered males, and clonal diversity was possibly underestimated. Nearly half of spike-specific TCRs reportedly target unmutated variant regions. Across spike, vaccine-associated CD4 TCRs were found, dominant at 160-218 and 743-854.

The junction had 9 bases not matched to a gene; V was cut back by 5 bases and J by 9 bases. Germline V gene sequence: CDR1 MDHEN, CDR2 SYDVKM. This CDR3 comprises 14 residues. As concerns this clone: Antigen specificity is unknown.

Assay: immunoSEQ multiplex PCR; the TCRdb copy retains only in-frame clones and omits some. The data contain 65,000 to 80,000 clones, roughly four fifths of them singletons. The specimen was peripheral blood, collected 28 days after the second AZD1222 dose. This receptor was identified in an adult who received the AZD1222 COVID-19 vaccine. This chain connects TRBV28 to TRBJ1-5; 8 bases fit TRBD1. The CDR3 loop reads CASSQDRGDRPQHF. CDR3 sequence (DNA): TGTGCCAGCAGTCAAGACAGGGGAGATCGGCCCCAGCATTTT.